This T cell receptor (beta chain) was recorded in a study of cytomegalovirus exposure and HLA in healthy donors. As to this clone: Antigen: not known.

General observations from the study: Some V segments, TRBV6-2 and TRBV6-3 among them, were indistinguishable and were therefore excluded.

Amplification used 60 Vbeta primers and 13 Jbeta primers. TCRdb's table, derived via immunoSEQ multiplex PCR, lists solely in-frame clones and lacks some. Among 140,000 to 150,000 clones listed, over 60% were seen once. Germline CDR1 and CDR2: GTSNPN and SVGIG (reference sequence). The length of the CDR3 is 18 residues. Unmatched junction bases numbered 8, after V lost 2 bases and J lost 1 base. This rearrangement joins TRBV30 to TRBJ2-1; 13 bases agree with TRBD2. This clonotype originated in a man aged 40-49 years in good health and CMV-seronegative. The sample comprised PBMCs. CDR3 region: CAWSRTSGSFRSYNEQFF. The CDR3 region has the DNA TGTGCCTGGAGTCGGACTAGCGGGAGTTTTAGGTCCTACAATGAGCAGTTCTTC.